Shown below are 18 T cell receptor beta chains from a single sample sequenced in a study of blood T cell repertoires in COVID-19. Method: immunoSEQ multiplex PCR; TCRdb's copy keeps in-frame clones and lacks some. The sample includes 75,000 to 95,000 clones, about 80% of them seen just once. Sequencing was carried out using peripheral blood. These receptors all stem from a woman aged 35 to 49 with active or convalescent COVID-19.

The chain recombines TRBV6-2 or TRBV6-3 with TRBJ2-5; 8 bases agree with TRBD1. V lost 2 bases, J lost 2 bases, and 4 bases stayed unmatched. There are 15 residues in the CDR3. CDR1 and CDR2 from the germline V gene are MNHEY and SVGEGT. This CDR3 is CASSYRRDRQETQYF. The CDR3 coding sequence is TGTGCCAGCAGTTACCGCCGGGACAGGCAAGAGACCCAGTACTTC.

To note about this clone: Other nucleotide sequences from this sample produce the same CDR3. The chain couples TRBV11-3 to TRBJ2-1; TRBD2 agrees at 13 bases. This CDR3 region has 15 residues. Germline V CDR1 and CDR2: SGHNT, YENEEA. Losses at the gene ends were 1 base for V and 7 bases for J; bases not matched to a gene: 1. As DNA, the CDR3 is TGTGCCAGCAGCTTAGGACTAGCGGGAGGTAATGAGCAGTTCTTC. This translates into CASSLGLAGGNEQFF.

Only one count was recorded for this clone. The rearrangement links TRBV7-9 to TRBJ2-5, with D maybe TRBD1 (5 bases). Trimming took 4 bases from V and 4 from J, leaving 16 bases between them. Germline-derived CDR1 and CDR2 are SEHNR and FQNEAQ (reference sequence). This CDR3 is built from 15 residues. The CDR3 DNA reads as TGTGCCAGCAGCTCCCCGGGTGGGGCCCCAGAGACCCAGTACTTC. Amino acids: CASSSPGGAPETQYF.

In its sample, this clone was seen a few times. This rearrangement joins TRBV4-2 to TRBJ2-1, with TRBD2 matching over 8 bases. The CDR3 runs 19 residues. Per germline, CDR1 LGHNA and CDR2 YNFKEQ. Trimming took 0 bases from V and 2 from J; bases not matched to a gene: 12. The CDR3, as DNA: TGTGCCAGCAGCCAAGATCCCTGGCTTTCCGGGAGGGCCTACAATGAGCAGTTCTTC. The encoded protein is CASSQDPWLSGRAYNEQFF.

This chain uses TRBV4-3 with TRBJ2-6, with D possibly TRBD1 on 6 matching bases. Germline lookup yields CDR1 LGHNA and CDR2 YSLEER. V lost 2 bases, J lost 0 bases, and 11 bases lay in between. The CDR3 loop spans 17 amino acids. CDR3 nucleotide sequence: TGCGCCAGCAGCCAACAGGGGTTAGGCTCTGGGGCCAACGTCCTGACTTTC. It specifies CASSQQGLGSGANVLTF.

This clone has a single count. The gene calls are TRBV10-3 and TRBJ1-4, with 7 bases fitting TRBD1. This CDR3 has 17 residues. The germline V gene encodes CDR1 ENHRY and CDR2 SYGVKD. With 0 bases clipped from V and 0 bases from J, the junction kept 4 bases outside the gene matches. CDR3 bases: TGTGCCATCAGTGAGTCGAAGGGGGCTGCAACTAATGAAAAACTGTTTTTT. Its translation is CAISESKGAATNEKLFF.

The rearrangement joins TRBV7-3 to TRBJ2-3, with 8 bases identical to TRBD1. This CDR3 is 14 amino acids long. Losses at the gene ends were 5 bases for V and 1 base for J; bases not matched to a gene: 2. The germline V gene has CDR1 SGHTA and CDR2 FQGTGA. The CDR3 region has the DNA TGTGCCAGCAGCCCGGGACAGGGCACAGATACGCAGTATTTT. Protein: CASSPGQGTDTQYF.

The chain has TRBV27 and TRBJ1-6; D is uncertain. CDR1 is MNHEY, CDR2 SMNVEV, per germline (reference sequence). V lost 5 bases and J 0 bases, leaving 11 bases between the germline ends. CDR3 length: 16 amino acids. The CDR3 sequence is CASSPLVGSYNSPLHF. The CDR3 nucleotides read TGTGCCAGCAGTCCCCTTGTCGGCTCCTATAATTCACCCCTCCACTTT.

V gene TRBV7-2 combines with J gene TRBJ2-1; possibly TRBD1 for D (5 bases). The length of the CDR3 is 15 residues. Trimming removed 0 bases at V and 7 bases at J, with 13 bases between. Germline assignment: CDR1 SGHTA and CDR2 FQGNSA. CDR3 protein: CASSLATDAGNEQFF. CDR3 coding DNA: TGTGCCAGCAGCTTAGCGACAGATGCCGGGAATGAGCAGTTCTTC.

The chain recombines TRBV5-1 with TRBJ2-7; TRBD2 agrees at 8 bases. The CDR3 runs to 17 residues. The trim removed 4 bases at V and 4 bases at J, leaving 16 bases unmatched. Germline V gives CDR1 SGHRS, CDR2 YFSETQ. The DNA of the CDR3 is TGCGCCAGCAGCCAGCCAGCGGGGGTCCTCGGACAATACGAGCAGTACTTC. As protein: CASSQPAGVLGQYEQYF.

In this sample, this clone turned up many times. The chain combines TRBV19 with TRBJ1-2; 7 bases are shared with TRBD1. V lost 4 bases to trimming and J lost 4 bases; unmatched junction nucleotides: 3. CDR3 size: 13 residues. The germline V gene encodes CDR1 LNHDA and CDR2 SQIVND (reference sequence). DNA of the CDR3: TGTGCCAGTAGTAACAGGGGAAGCTATGGCTACACCTTC. Translated, it gives CASSNRGSYGYTF.

The V call is TRBV5-5, the J call TRBJ1-1; 7 bases are a match to TRBD1. V gave up 3 bases and J gave up 6 bases; unmatched junction bases: 8. CDR3 length: 14 amino acids. CDR1 is SGHKS, CDR2 YYEKEE, per germline (reference sequence). The CDR3 is CASSSGTVGSEAFF. CDR3 nucleotide sequence: TGTGCCAGCAGCTCGGGGACAGTCGGCTCTGAAGCTTTCTTT.

The chain is built from TRBV29-1 and TRBJ2-3; D gene ambiguous. The CDR3 has 15 residues. Germline V gives CDR1 SQVTM, CDR2 ANQGSEA. Trimming cost V 0 bases and J 0 bases, with 10 bases left between them. Here the CDR3 reads CSVEDRQVSTDTQYF. In DNA form, the CDR3 reads TGCAGCGTTGAAGATCGGCAGGTTAGCACAGATACGCAGTATTTT.

The chain combines TRBV11-3 with TRBJ2-7, with 10 bases aligning to TRBD2. The germline V gene has CDR1 SGHNT and CDR2 YENEEA. The V segment lost 4 bases and the J segment 3 bases; nucleotides outside the gene matches: 3. The CDR3 spans 14 residues. The CDR3 sequence: CASSSRTSGYEQYF. CDR3 bases: TGTGCCAGCAGCTCACGGACTAGCGGCTACGAGCAGTACTTC.

The rearrangement uses TRBV10-2 and TRBJ2-7; 7 positions match TRBD1. There are 13 residues in the CDR3. Trimming removed 5 bases from V and 6 bases from J; junction bases left unmatched: 7. Germline CDR1 and CDR2: WSHSY and SAAADI. The chain's CDR3 is CASSPTGLAEQYF. The DNA for the CDR3 is TGCGCCAGCAGTCCGACAGGGCTGGCCGAGCAGTACTTC.

This sequence joins TRBV5-4 and TRBJ2-3, with D perhaps TRBD2 (6 bases). Trimming pared 4 bases from V and 0 bases from J, leaving 12 bases between. From germline, CDR1 is SGHNT and CDR2 YYREEE (reference sequence). The CDR3 runs 15 residues. The CDR3 DNA reads TGTGCCAGCAGCCCCCGGGGGACCAGCACAGATACGCAGTATTTT. Its protein is CASSPRGTSTDTQYF.

V is TRBV7-2 and J is TRBJ2-7; 7 bases are shared with TRBD2. Germline V lookup: CDR1 SGHTA, CDR2 FQGNSA. The CDR3 consists of 15 residues. J was trimmed by 6 bases and V by 1 base; bases with no gene match: 9. The CDR3 DNA follows: TGTGCCAGCAGCTTAGGAGCGGGGAGCGGGACCGAGCAGTACTTC. As protein: CASSLGAGSGTEQYF.

The chain has TRBV7-3 and TRBJ2-2; D gene unclear. CDR1 and CDR2 (germline): SGHTA, FQGTGA. With 2 bases removed from V and 1 base from J, the gap between germline ends came to 5 bases. There are 14 residues in the CDR3. The CDR3 loop is CASSLARNTGELFF. The CDR3 region has the DNA TGTGCCAGCAGCTTAGCGCGGAACACCGGGGAGCTGTTTTTT.